This TCR beta chain came from a study of read filtering for tumor transcriptome and immune sequencing. As to this clonotype: The CDR3 ends on some other residue instead of the conserved phenylalanine or tryptophan, so this is likely a read error.

CDR3 size: 18 residues. The germline V gene has CDR1 MDHEN and CDR2 SYDVKM. V lost 5 bases, J lost 0 bases, and 23 bases lay in between. From 300 to 400 ng of RNA, a library with molecular barcoded alpha/delta and beta/gamma adaptors was made. MiXCR, run by TCRdb on the reads, gives a single entry per CDR3 protein. The sample consists of about 62,000 distinct CDR3 sequences, about 19% of them appearing once. The sequence derives from a donor at least 40 years old with multiple myeloma. The chain uses TRBV28 and TRBJ2-7; D may be TRBD1 or TRBD2 (5 bases each). Sequenced sample: a population of CD138-negative cells sorted from bone marrow. CDR3 bases: TGTGCCAGCAGTCCGATTAGCGACAGACTTGCTTTCTCCTACGAGCAGTACCTC. This translates into CASSPISDRLAFSYEQYL.